These 17 T cell receptor beta chains share one sample of origin, sequenced in a study of cytomegalovirus exposure and HLA in healthy donors. The PCR was carried out with 60 Vbeta primers and 13 Jbeta primers. Generated by immunoSEQ multiplex PCR, the TCRdb table keeps only in-frame clones and is missing some. The sample lists roughly 120,000 clones; around four fifths were seen once. Sequencing used PBMCs. These receptor sequences come from a woman aged 55-69 years in good health and CMV-seropositive.

J is TRBJ2-1 and V is TRBV20-1; D is possibly TRBD2 (5 bases). The CDR3 is made up of 11 amino acids. Germline V gene lookup returns CDR1 DFQATT and CDR2 SNEGSKA (reference sequence). V lost 4 bases and J 7 bases, leaving 8 bases between the germline ends. CDR3 in DNA: TGCAGTGCTACCGTAGCGAATGAGCAGTTCTTC. Protein product: CSATVANEQFF.

V and J are TRBV19 and TRBJ2-3; 8 bases line up with TRBD1. This CDR3 contains 13 residues. Germline V gene lookup returns CDR1 LNHDA and CDR2 SQIVND (reference sequence). V gave up 7 bases and J gave up 1 base; unmatched junction bases: 1. CDR3: CASTGGGTDTQYF. The CDR3 nucleotides read TGTGCCAGTACAGGGGGCGGCACAGATACGCAGTATTTT.

This chain uses TRBV7-3 with TRBJ2-1; perhaps TRBD2 as D (5 bases). The germline V gene has CDR1 SGHTA and CDR2 FQGTGA. The V and J ends lost 5 bases and 4 bases respectively, with 15 bases between them. The CDR3 is 15 residues long. CDR3 residues: CASSVRGDRYNEQFF. The CDR3 coding sequence is TGTGCCAGCAGCGTCCGGGGAGATCGGTACAATGAGCAGTTCTTC. Filled out from reference TRBV7-3 and TRBJ2-1, the complete variable domain reads GAGVSQTPSNKVTEKGKYVELRCDPISGHTALYWYRQSLGQGPEFLIYFQGTGAADDSGLPNDRFFAVRPEGSVSTLKIQRTERGDSAVYLCASSVRGDRYNEQFFGPGTRLTVL.

This clone is a singleton in its sample. This chain joins TRBV5-1 and TRBJ1-1, with D possibly being TRBD1 (5 bases). The ends were cut back, 0 bases at V and 0 bases at J, with 9 bases in the middle. The CDR3 sequence is 15 residues long. Germline V CDR1 and CDR2: SGHRS, YFSETQ. CDR3 DNA sequence: TGCGCCAGCAGCTTGGAAGGGGTTATGAACACTGAAGCTTTCTTT. Translation gives CASSLEGVMNTEAFF.

The chain is built from TRBV6-5 and TRBJ2-2; 8 nucleotides line up with TRBD1. The CDR3 has 14 residues. In germline, CDR1 is MNHEY, CDR2 SVGAGI. The J segment lost 5 bases and the V segment lost 6 bases, leaving 5 bases of the junction unmatched. The CDR3 sequence is CASRRQGTTGELFF. The CDR3 DNA is TGTGCCAGCAGACGACAGGGGACAACCGGGGAGCTGTTTTTT.

The rearrangement joins TRBV5-4 to TRBJ2-3; 8 nucleotides align to TRBD2. CDR1 SGHNT and CDR2 YYREEE come from the germline V gene (reference sequence). This CDR3 region has 14 residues. Trimming removed 6 bases from V and 4 bases from J; junction bases left unmatched: 7. CDR3 sequence (DNA): TGTGCCAGCACTCAGCGGGAGAAGTCAGATACGCAGTATTTT. It codes for CASTQREKSDTQYF.

The chain joins TRBV18 to TRBJ1-2; no clear D. V was trimmed by 3 bases and J by 1 base, leaving 15 bases between them. This CDR3 region has 16 residues. Germline CDR1 reads KGHSH; CDR2 reads LQKENI. The CDR3, as DNA: TGTGCCAGCTCACCGGTGTACAGATTAAGTAACTATGGCTACACCTTC. It encodes CASSPVYRLSNYGYTF.

The rearrangement joins TRBV6-6 to TRBJ1-4; TRBD1 might be the D (5 bases). Trimming took 6 bases from V and 0 from J, leaving 11 bases between them. CDR1 MNHNY and CDR2 SVGAGI come from the germline V gene (reference sequence). The CDR3 sequence is 15 residues long. The CDR3 bases are TGTGCCAGCAGGGACGGACATACAACTAATGAAAAACTGTTTTTT. It translates to CASRDGHTTNEKLFF.

This chain connects TRBV6-6 to TRBJ2-7; D is possibly TRBD2 (5 bases). V lost 0 bases to trimming and J lost 0 bases, with 12 bases between them. The CDR3 sequence is 16 residues long. Germline CDR1 MNHNY, CDR2 SVGAGI (reference sequence). The CDR3 spells CASSYSSPGGSYEQYF. CDR3 DNA sequence: TGTGCCAGCAGTTACTCGAGCCCAGGAGGCTCCTACGAGCAGTACTTC.

The chain couples TRBV28 to TRBJ1-5, with a possible D match to TRBD1 (6 bases). Per germline, CDR1 MDHEN and CDR2 SYDVKM. The CDR3 consists of 12 residues. V lost 6 bases to trimming and J lost 10 bases, with 13 bases between them. The CDR3 DNA reads as TGTGCCAGCAGCTATAAGACAGGACCCCAGCATTTT. Its protein product is CASSYKTGPQHF. Looking up the rest from reference TRBV28 and TRBJ1-5 gives the full variable domain: DVKVTQSSRYLVKRTGEKVFLECVQDMDHENMFWYRQDPGLGLRLIYFSYDVKMKEKGDIPEGYSVSREKKERFSLILESASTNQTSMYLCASSYKTGPQHFGDGTRLSIL.

V and J are TRBV29-1 and TRBJ2-5; the D is unclear. The CDR3 extends over 15 amino acids. V was shortened by 1 base and J by 9 bases, with 21 bases between the two germline ends. The germline V gene has CDR1 SQVTM and CDR2 ANQGSEA. The CDR3 sequence is CSVEGVVDSRSAQYF. The CDR3, as DNA: TGCAGCGTTGAAGGCGTAGTAGACTCCCGTTCTGCCCAGTACTTC.

This chain uses TRBV18 with TRBJ1-1, with D maybe TRBD1 (5 bases). The CDR3 totals 14 residues. Trimming took off 3 bases at V and 1 base at J, with 9 bases between the two ends. Germline CDR1 KGHSH, CDR2 LQKENI. CDR3 in DNA: TGTGCCAGCTCACCTTTCGGACAGAACACTGAAGCTTTCTTT. Protein product: CASSPFGQNTEAFF.

The chain employs TRBV28 and TRBJ2-7; D may be TRBD2 (5 bases). CDR1 MDHEN and CDR2 SYDVKM come from the germline V gene. The CDR3 loop spans 12 amino acids. The V end was cut by 7 bases, the J end by 2 bases, with 9 bases between. The CDR3 here is CASTGSAYEQYF. DNA for the CDR3: TGTGCCAGCACGGGGTCCGCCTACGAGCAGTACTTC.

The genes are TRBV2 and TRBJ2-3; 14 bases match TRBD2. Germline lookup yields CDR1 SNHLY and CDR2 FYNNEI. The CDR3 contains 15 residues. The junction had 3 bases not matched to a gene; V was cut back by 6 bases and J by 4 bases. CDR3 region: CASRGTSGSSDTQYF. CDR3 bases: TGTGCCAGCAGGGGGACTAGCGGGAGCTCAGATACGCAGTATTTT.

The chain carries TRBV4-1 and TRBJ2-7; 9 bases align to TRBD1. This CDR3 region has 17 residues. Germline V gives CDR1 MGHRA, CDR2 YSYEKL. V shed 2 bases, J shed 6 bases, and the junction held 14 bases outside the gene matches. Here the CDR3 DNA reads TGCGCCAGCAGCCAACGACCAACAGGGGGCGCCTCCCCCGAGCAGTACTTC. Translated, it gives CASSQRPTGGASPEQYF.

The rearrangement uses TRBV5-1 and TRBJ2-1; 11 bases fit TRBD1. The germline V gene encodes CDR1 SGHRS and CDR2 YFSETQ. Trimming cost V 2 bases and J 7 bases; bases outside gene matches: 14. The CDR3 runs to 18 residues. CDR3 protein: CASSFRTGGIPSVNEQFF. The CDR3 coding sequence is TGCGCCAGCAGCTTCAGGACAGGGGGCATCCCCTCCGTGAATGAGCAGTTCTTC.

The chain combines TRBV11-2 with TRBJ1-6; TRBD1 matches 7 bases. Germline V CDR1 and CDR2: SGHAT, FQNNGV. The CDR3 consists of 16 residues. J was trimmed by 9 bases and V by 5 bases; bases with no gene match: 13. The CDR3 DNA sequence: TGTGCCAGCAGCCCGCCCGGGACAGCGGGCCGTTCACCCCTCCACTTT. Translated: CASSPPGTAGRSPLHF.